Sequencing of this T cell receptor (beta chain) was carried out in a study of identical twins. General study results and limits: Twin-shared out-of-frame alpha sequences were enriched for low generation probability. In monozygotic twins, models underestimated the sharing of out-of-frame TCR alpha. Within cord blood, abundant beta clonotypes carried fewer insertions, but memory repertoires showed no such trend.

Trimming removed 6 bases from V and 9 bases from J; junction bases left unmatched: 11. The CDR3 totals 15 residues. CDR1 is MDHEN, CDR2 SYDVKM, per germline. Each CDR3 protein gets one entry after TCRdb re-called the 5' RACE reads with MiXCR. The sample carries roughly 1,500,000 distinct CDR3 sequences, less than 40% recorded once. This clonotype was recorded once. Its antigen is currently unknown. Sequences were obtained from cord blood. The chain links TRBV28 to TRBJ1-5; 10 nucleotides line up with TRBD1. The TCR comes from a newborn girl in good health. CDR3 loop: CASRPGTGELWPQHF. The CDR3 DNA sequence: TGTGCCAGCAGACCCGGGACAGGGGAACTATGGCCCCAGCATTTT.